This paragraph covers one T cell receptor beta chain sequence. What this receptor recognizes is not known. Qualities for individual bases were not recorded, and no much larger clone is one base off. The CDR1 and CDR2 encoded by the germline V gene (reference sequence) are SGHNT and YYREEE. V is pared back by 4 bases and J by 3 bases, with 10 bases lying between the germline termini. The CDR3 numbers 13 residues from cysteine through phenylalanine. The kept DNA is CDR3 alone, 39 bases in frame from the first base. Patients with a history of autoimmune disease or receiving systemic immunosuppression were excluded from the trial. Peripheral blood for TCR sequencing was drawn from every dose cohort at baseline, at cycle 4 day 1 and at cycle 7 day 1. The samples were taken from a phase I, first-in-human, multicenter, open-label dose-escalation trial of ivuxolimab. Adults with locally advanced or metastatic melanoma, renal cell, hepatocellular, or head and neck squamous cell carcinoma were enrolled in the trial. Before TCR sequencing, CD4+ T cells and CD8+ T cells were sorted from peripheral blood as separate populations.

Genomic DNA was isolated from the sorted cells so that the TCRbeta CDR3 region could be sequenced. The immunoSEQ Assay was used for sequencing of TCRbeta CDR3 regions. TCRdb re-hosts the immuneACCESS table, in-frame sequences only. Its copies lack some clones; in the studies checked, an unresolved V gene accounts for under half of them, and the cause for the rest is not known. The sample profile shows tens of thousands of clones; 84% of them were found once. Approximately 0.61% of the sample is held by the ten biggest clonotypes. The data are from a study of OX40 agonist ivuxolimab in advanced cancers. Some background on the complete study: The costimulatory receptor OX40 (CD134) was targeted by ivuxolimab, a fully human IgG2 agonistic monoclonal antibody. Intravenous ivuxolimab was administered to patients every 2 weeks at six dose levels: 0.01, 0.1, 0.3, 1.5, 3 and 10 mg/kg. Among the 50 to 55 dose-escalation patients, some 19 had hepatocellular carcinoma, 15 or so melanoma, 9 renal cell carcinoma and 9 head and neck cancer. A male proportion of under 85% and a mean age of around 60 years, ranging from about 20 to 79, were recorded for the dose-escalation cohort. Prior anti-PD-1, anti-PD-L1 or anti-CTLA-4 therapy was permitted, and 35% to 40% of dose-escalation patients had received checkpoint inhibitors. Three dose-escalation patients achieved partial responses, one with hepatocellular carcinoma and two with cutaneous melanoma. Peripheral TCRbeta sequencing was intended to test whether TCR sequence diversity was altered and clonal T-cell expansion was caused by ivuxolimab. The paper reports the monotherapy dose-escalation portion (N of about 54 patients) of the phase I ivuxolimab trial. Points the paper makes about the study in general: At doses of 0.1 to 3.0 mg/kg, clonal expansion of both CD4+ and CD8+ T cells in blood was seen between baseline and week 6. After ivuxolimab, expanded clones were on average more numerous among CD8+ T cells than among CD4+ T cells. Low levels of normalized T-cell clonal expansion were also seen in some patients who did not respond. Which antigens the clonally expanded peripheral T cells were specific for was not determined. In partial responders in the 0.1-3.0 mg/kg groups, normalized peripheral clonal expansion was found to be among the lowest, especially among CD8+ T cells.

This chain joins TRBV5-4 to TRBJ2-5, with the D gene possibly TRBD1 or TRBD2, each one fitting 5 bases. This specimen was CD4+ or CD8+ T cells sorted from blood, taken in a trial of the OX40 agonist ivuxolimab. The clonotype was recovered from an adult with an advanced solid tumor such as melanoma, head and neck, liver or kidney cancer. CDR3 protein: CASSAGTEETQYF. The DNA sequence is as follows: TGTGCCAGCAGCGCCGGGACGGAAGAGACCCAGTACTTC. Reference TRBV5-4 and TRBJ2-5 proteins supply the regions before and after the CDR3; the full variable domain is: ETGVTQSPTHLIKTRGQQVTLRCSSQSGHNTVSWYQQALGQGPQFIFQYYREEENGRGNFPPRFSGLQFPNYSSELNVNALELDDSALYLCASSAGTEETQYFGPGTRLLVL.